Each of the 8 T cell receptor beta chains below was sequenced from the same sample in a study of a mutant IDH1 vaccine in newly diagnosed glioma. Their cognate antigens are unknown. As for time point: week 5, during vaccination. A single vaccine dose contained 300 ug of mutant IDH1 20-mer peptide, and topical imiquimod was used with it. TCRdb's copy holds only in-frame clones and misses some; the assay was immunoSEQ multiplex PCR. The table records 70,000 to 90,000 clones, over 75% of them present only once. The source material was PBMCs, sampled from a glioma patient whose treatment included an IDH1 peptide vaccine. The origin of the receptors is a woman in her 50s with glioma.

The sample holds one count of this clone. This chain uses TRBV13 with TRBJ2-7; 8 bases map to TRBD2. From germline, CDR1 is PRHDT and CDR2 FYEKMQ (reference sequence). The CDR3 extends over 14 amino acids. Germline trimming cut 5 bases from V and 6 bases from J; bases unmatched to any gene: 9. CDR3 amino acids: CASSSGTSAFEQYF. Written as DNA, the CDR3 is TGTGCCAGCAGCAGCGGGACTAGTGCATTCGAGCAGTACTTC. The full variable domain, with the rest looked up from reference TRBV13 and TRBJ2-7, is AAGVIQSPRHLIKEKRETATLKCYPIPRHDTVYWYQQGPGQDPQFLISFYEKMQSDKGSIPDRFSAQQFSDYHSELNMSSLELGDSALYFCASSSGTSAFEQYFGPGTRLTVT.

The chain joins TRBV18 to TRBJ2-1; D is undetermined. The CDR3 runs 13 residues. Germline loops: CDR1 KGHSH, CDR2 LQKENI. The ends were cut back, 0 bases at V and 5 bases at J, with 5 bases in the middle. CDR3 bases: TGTGCCAGCTCACCACCGGGCGACAATGAGCAGTTCTTC. Protein sequence: CASSPPGDNEQFF.

This clone was found once. The chain couples TRBV6-5 to TRBJ2-7; a weak D match, TRBD1 (5 bases). The germline V gene has CDR1 MNHEY and CDR2 SVGAGI. Trimming stripped 9 bases from V and 3 bases from J, with 15 bases between. This CDR3 spans 13 amino acids. This chain's CDR3 is CASQRGAFYEQYF. The CDR3 nucleotides read TGTGCCAGTCAAAGGGGCGCTTTCTACGAGCAGTACTTC.

This chain links TRBV2 with TRBJ2-7, with 9 bases fitting TRBD1. This CDR3 region has 16 residues. After removal of 7 bases from V and 0 bases from J, the junction contained 10 bases not matched to a gene. Germline values: CDR1 SNHLY, CDR2 FYNNEI. CDR3 nucleotides: TGTGCCAGCACCTCCCCGGGACAGGGCCCCTCCTACGAGCAGTACTTC. It translates to CASTSPGQGPSYEQYF.

CDR3 region: CASSPPTGHENTGELFF. The CDR3 DNA reads as TGTGCCAGCTCACCACCGACGGGACACGAGAACACCGGGGAGCTGTTTTTT. The V call is TRBV18, the J call TRBJ2-2, with D perhaps TRBD1 (6 bases). The CDR3 loop spans 17 amino acids. The V gene's germline CDR1 is KGHSH and CDR2 LQKENI. Between the trimmed V and J ends, which lost 0 bases and 1 base, there was a span of 12 bases. The full variable domain, its missing parts supplied by reference TRBV18 and TRBJ2-2, is NAGVMQNPRHLVRRRGQEARLRCSPMKGHSHVYWYRQLPEEGLKFMVYLQKENIIDESGMPKERFSAEFPKEGPSILRIQQVVRGDSAAYFCASSPPTGHENTGELFFGEGSRLTVL.

The rearrangement links TRBV2 to TRBJ2-1; TRBD2 matches 12 bases. The V gene end was trimmed by 5 bases and the J gene end by 9 bases; junction bases not matched to a gene: 5. This CDR3 contains 14 residues. Germline CDR1 SNHLY, CDR2 FYNNEI. CDR3 region: CASSRTSGIVEQFF. CDR3 nucleotide sequence: TGTGCCAGCAGTCGGACTAGCGGGATAGTTGAGCAGTTCTTC.

This sequence joins TRBV7-2 and TRBJ2-5; 7 nucleotides line up with TRBD1. The DNA end lines up better with TRBJ2-7; the J call may be wrong. Per the germline V gene, CDR1 is SGHTA and CDR2 is FQGNSA. CDR3 size: 13 residues. The CDR3 here is CASSKGQLYEQYF. The CDR3 nucleotides read TGTGCCAGCAGCAAGGGACAGCTCTACGAGCAGTACTTC.

This clone appeared a few times. The chain joins TRBV30 to TRBJ1-4; D perhaps matches TRBD1 (6 bases). Trimming removed 4 bases from V and 10 bases from J, with 13 bases in between. The CDR3 runs to 12 residues. Germline V CDR1 and CDR2: GTSNPN, SVGIG (reference sequence). CDR3 residues: CAWKRGVGKLFF. In nucleotides, the CDR3 is TGTGCCTGGAAAAGGGGGGTGGGAAAACTGTTTTTT.